This T cell receptor beta chain was observed in a study of cytomegalovirus exposure and HLA in healthy donors. For the study at large: Membership in the Caucasian-associated ancestry cluster was found for around four fifths of 300 to 500 genotyped donors. Study outcomes and limitations: A missense variant in DCLRE1C was later tied to TCR beta V- and J-gene trimming. Previously analyzed data showed that most TCR beta V segments were productive at a frequency of about 90% or about 30%.

V lost 5 bases, J lost 5 bases, and 10 bases lay in between. The germline V gene has CDR1 LNHDA and CDR2 SQIVND (reference sequence). The CDR3 is 13 amino acids. A multiplex PCR was run with 60 Vbeta primers and 13 Jbeta primers. Only in-frame clones appear in the TCRdb table, and some are missing; sequencing was by immunoSEQ multiplex PCR. Counted here are 90,000 to 110,000 clones, about 86% occurring once; the ten biggest clones make up less than 2.5%. In regard to this clone: As yet, its antigen is unknown.

The sequence came from a woman aged 30 to 39 in good health and CMV-seronegative. Sequencing was carried out using PBMCs. This chain connects TRBV19 to TRBJ2-1; D call uncertain. The CDR3 DNA is TGTGCCAGTAGTCCCCTAGTTCACAATGAGCAGTTCTTC. It is translated as CASSPLVHNEQFF.